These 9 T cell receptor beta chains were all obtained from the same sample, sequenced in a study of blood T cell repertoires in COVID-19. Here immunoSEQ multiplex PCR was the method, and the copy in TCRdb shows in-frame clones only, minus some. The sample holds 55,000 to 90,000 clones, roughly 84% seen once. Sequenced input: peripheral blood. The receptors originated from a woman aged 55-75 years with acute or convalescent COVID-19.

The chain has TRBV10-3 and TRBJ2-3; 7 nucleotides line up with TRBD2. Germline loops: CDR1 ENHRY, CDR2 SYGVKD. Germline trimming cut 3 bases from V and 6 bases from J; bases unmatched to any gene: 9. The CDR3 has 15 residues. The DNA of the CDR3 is TGTGCCATCAGTGATGAAGGGAGGGCAAGGGATACGCAGTATTTT. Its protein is CAISDEGRARDTQYF.

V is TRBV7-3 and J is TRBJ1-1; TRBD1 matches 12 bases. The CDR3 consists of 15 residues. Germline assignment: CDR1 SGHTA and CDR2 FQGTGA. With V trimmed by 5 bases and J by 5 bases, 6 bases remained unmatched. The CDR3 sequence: CASSLRGQGATEAFF. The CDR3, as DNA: TGTGCCAGCAGCCTCAGGGGACAGGGGGCGACTGAAGCTTTCTTT.

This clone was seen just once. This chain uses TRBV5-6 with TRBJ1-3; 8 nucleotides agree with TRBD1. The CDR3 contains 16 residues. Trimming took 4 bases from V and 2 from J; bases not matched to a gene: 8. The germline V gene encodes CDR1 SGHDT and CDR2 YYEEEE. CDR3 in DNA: TGTGCCAGCAGCATGACAGGGGAATTTACTGGAAACACCATATATTTT. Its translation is CASSMTGEFTGNTIYF. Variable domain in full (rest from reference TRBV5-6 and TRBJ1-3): DAGVTQSPTHLIKTRGQQVTLRCSPKSGHDTVSWYQQALGQGPQFIFQYYEEEERQRGNFPDRFSGHQFPNYSSELNVNALLLGDSALYLCASSMTGEFTGNTIYFGEGSWLTVV.

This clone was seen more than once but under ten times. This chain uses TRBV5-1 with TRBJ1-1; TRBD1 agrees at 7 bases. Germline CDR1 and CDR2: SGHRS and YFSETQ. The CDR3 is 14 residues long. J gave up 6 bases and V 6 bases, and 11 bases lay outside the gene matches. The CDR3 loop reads CASTREGARAEAFF. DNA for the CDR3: TGCGCCAGCACCCGGGAGGGGGCCAGGGCTGAAGCTTTCTTT. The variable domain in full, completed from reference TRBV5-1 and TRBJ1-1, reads KAGVTQTPRYLIKTRGQQVTLSCSPISGHRSVSWYQQTPGQGLQFLFEYFSETQRNKGNFPGRFSGRQFSNSRSEMNVSTLELGDSALYLCASTREGARAEAFFGQGTRLTVV.

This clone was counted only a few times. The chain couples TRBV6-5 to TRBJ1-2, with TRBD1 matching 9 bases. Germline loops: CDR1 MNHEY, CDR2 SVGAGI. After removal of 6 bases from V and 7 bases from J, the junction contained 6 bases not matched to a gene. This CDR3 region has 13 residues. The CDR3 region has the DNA TGTGCCAGCAGCCGACAGGGGGTCGGTGGCTACACCTTC. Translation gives CASSRQGVGGYTF.

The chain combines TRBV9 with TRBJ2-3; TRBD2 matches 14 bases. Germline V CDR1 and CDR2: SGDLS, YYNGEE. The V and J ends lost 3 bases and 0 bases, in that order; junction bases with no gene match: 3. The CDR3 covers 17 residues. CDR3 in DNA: TGTGCCAGCAGCGGGGGACTAGCGGGGGTGAGCACAGATACGCAGTATTTT. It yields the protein CASSGGLAGVSTDTQYF.

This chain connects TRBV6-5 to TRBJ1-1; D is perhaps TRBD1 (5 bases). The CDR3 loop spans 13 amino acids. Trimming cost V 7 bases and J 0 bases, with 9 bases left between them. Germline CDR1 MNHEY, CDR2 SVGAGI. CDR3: CASTRGLNTEAFF. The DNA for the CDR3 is TGTGCCAGCACCCGGGGGTTGAACACTGAAGCTTTCTTT.

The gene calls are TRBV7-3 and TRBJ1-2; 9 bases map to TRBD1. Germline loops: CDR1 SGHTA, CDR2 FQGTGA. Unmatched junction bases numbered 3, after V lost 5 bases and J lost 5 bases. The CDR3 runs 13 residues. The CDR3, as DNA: TGTGCCAGCAGCGACGGGACAGGGTATGGCTACACCTTC. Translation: CASSDGTGYGYTF.

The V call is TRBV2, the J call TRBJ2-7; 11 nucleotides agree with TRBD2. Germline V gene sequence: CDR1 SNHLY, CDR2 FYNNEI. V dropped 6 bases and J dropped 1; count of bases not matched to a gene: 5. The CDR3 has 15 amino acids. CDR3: CASRVTSGVSYEQYF. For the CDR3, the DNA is TGTGCCAGCAGGGTGACTAGCGGGGTTTCCTACGAGCAGTACTTC.